A selection of T cell receptor beta chains follows, all from one sample in a study of circulating and synovial CD4+ cells in juvenile arthritis. Profiling relied on immunoSEQ multiplex PCR, and the TCRdb table lists in-frame clones only, not all of them. The table includes 3,500 to 4,500 clones, approximately 84% detected once. Sequencing used CD4+ T cells from synovial fluid. The receptor source for this set is a human donor with juvenile idiopathic arthritis. CDR3s include the opening cysteine and the closing phenylalanine or tryptophan. D genes are given only for firm matches. Expanded clones get a size class; other rows say once, few or many, or leave the size out.

D: NA; J: TRBJ2-1; V: TRBV7-6; size: NA; DNA: TGTGCCAGCAGCTTAGGGCCGGGAGATGTTGAGCAGTTCTTC; CDR3: CASSLGPGDVEQFF
D: NA; J: TRBJ1-1; V: TRBV4-1; size: NA; DNA: TGCGCCAGCAGCAAAGACAGGACTGAAGCTTTCTTT; CDR3: CASSKDRTEAFF
D: NA; J: TRBJ1-3; V: TRBV2; size: NA; DNA: TGTGCCAGCCACGGACAGGGAAACACCATATATTTT; CDR3: CASHGQGNTIYF
D: TRBD1; J: TRBJ1-5; V: TRBV19; size: NA; DNA: TGTGCCAGTAGTAAAAAACAGGGGTCGGGGCCCCAGCATTTT; CDR3: CASSKKQGSGPQHF
D: TRBD1; J: TRBJ2-7; V: TRBV2; size: once; DNA: TGTGCCAGCAGGGGCAGGGGGCCATACGAGCAGTACTTC; CDR3: CASRGRGPYEQYF
D: NA; J: TRBJ1-1; V: TRBV6-6; size: NA; DNA: TGTGCCAGCATTGGGCAGTTTACTTCGGAAGCTTTCTTT; CDR3: CASIGQFTSEAFF
D: NA; J: TRBJ2-1; V: TRBV21-1; size: NA; DNA: TGTGCCAGCAGCAGAATCAGGGGCCGCTCCTACAATGAGCAGTTCTTC; CDR3: CASSRIRGRSYNEQFF
D: TRBD1; J: TRBJ2-1; V: TRBV10-2; size: NA; DNA: TGCGCCAGCAGTGACGGGACAGGGTATGGGAATGAGCAGTTCTTC; CDR3: CASSDGTGYGNEQFF
D: NA; J: TRBJ2-7; V: TRBV14; size: few; DNA: TGTGCCAGCAGCCAAGGAGGTTTCCACGAGCAGTACTTC; CDR3: CASSQGGFHEQYF
D: TRBD2; J: TRBJ2-1; V: TRBV19; size: NA; DNA: TGTGCCAGTAGTAGCGGGAGGGCCTCCTACAATGAGCAGTTCTTC; CDR3: CASSSGRASYNEQFF
D: TRBD1; J: TRBJ2-5; V: TRBV6-1; size: once; DNA: TGTGCCAGCAGTACCGGACAGGAAGAGACCCAGTACTTC; CDR3: CASSTGQEETQYF
D: NA; J: TRBJ1-5; V: TRBV18; size: NA; DNA: TGTGCCAGCTCACCAGATGCGGGCAATCAGCCCCAGCATTTT; CDR3: CASSPDAGNQPQHF
D: TRBD1; J: TRBJ1-5; V: TRBV11-2; size: once; DNA: TGTGCCAGCAGCTGGACAGGGGGCAATCAGCCCCAGCATTTT; CDR3: CASSWTGGNQPQHF
D: NA; J: TRBJ1-2; V: TRBV7-8; size: NA; DNA: TGTGCCAGCAGCTTAGCCAGTAACTATGGCTACACCTTC; CDR3: CASSLASNYGYTF
D: TRBD1; J: TRBJ1-6; V: TRBV5-1; size: NA; DNA: TGCGCCAGCAGCTTGCGGGACAGTACCTATAATTCCCCCCTCCACTTT; CDR3: CASSLRDSTYNSPLHF
D: NA; J: TRBJ2-1; V: TRBV5-4; size: NA; DNA: TGTGCCAGCAGCCAGCCCTCGGGGATCAGCTCCTACAATGAGCAGTTCTTC; CDR3: CASSQPSGISSYNEQFF
D: NA; J: TRBJ2-3; V: TRBV5-1; size: NA; DNA: TGCGCCAGCAGCTTCGGTTTTAGCACAGATACGCAGTATTTT; CDR3: CASSFGFSTDTQYF
D: TRBD1; J: TRBJ1-1; V: TRBV19; size: NA; DNA: TGTGCCAGTAGTATAGGGGGACAGGGGGCCGAAGACACTGAAGCTTTCTTT; CDR3: CASSIGGQGAEDTEAFF
D: NA; J: TRBJ2-1; V: TRBV5-1; size: NA; DNA: TGCGCCAGCAGTGAGGGAAACTCCTACAATGAGCAGTTCTTC; CDR3: CASSEGNSYNEQFF
D: TRBD2; J: TRBJ2-7; V: TRBV10-2; size: NA; DNA: TGCGCCAGCATTCGGACTAGCGGGGCCTACGAGCAGTACTTC; CDR3: CASIRTSGAYEQYF
D: NA; J: TRBJ1-2; V: TRBV5-1; size: NA; DNA: TGCGCCAGCAGCTTCGGGGGGACGGGTACCCTAACGAACTATGGCTACACCTTC; CDR3: CASSFGGTGTLTNYGYTF
D: TRBD1; J: TRBJ1-2; V: TRBV5-1; size: few; DNA: TGCGCCAGCAGCCCCACGACAGGGGGCTACACCTTC; CDR3: CASSPTTGGYTF
D: TRBD2; J: TRBJ2-3; V: TRBV18; size: NA; DNA: TGTGCCAGCTCACCTGGACTAGCGATGCCTAGCACAGATACGCAGTATTTT; CDR3: CASSPGLAMPSTDTQYF
D: TRBD2; J: TRBJ2-7; V: TRBV19; size: NA; DNA: TGTGCCAGTAGTATTAAAAGCCAGTCGGCTAGCGGGGCCTACGAGCAGTACTTC; CDR3: CASSIKSQSASGAYEQYF
D: NA; J: TRBJ1-5; V: TRBV6-6; size: NA; DNA: TGTGCCAGCAGTTACTCGTCTACGCCGAATCAGCCCCAGCATTTT; CDR3: CASSYSSTPNQPQHF
D: TRBD1; J: TRBJ2-7; V: TRBV6-7; size: few; DNA: TGTGCCAGCAGTTACTCCGGACAGGGGGCAGTGTACGAGCAGTACTTC; CDR3: CASSYSGQGAVYEQYF
D: TRBD1; J: TRBJ2-7; V: TRBV5-6; size: NA; DNA: TGTGCCAGCAGCTTGGGGGGACAGCACTCCTACGAGCAGTACTTC; CDR3: CASSLGGQHSYEQYF
D: TRBD2; J: TRBJ2-1; V: TRBV7-2; size: NA; DNA: TGTGCCAGCAGCCGCAGACTAGCGGGCTCGAGCTCCTACAATGAGCAGTTCTTC; CDR3: CASSRRLAGSSSYNEQFF
D: NA; J: TRBJ2-1; V: TRBV7-2; size: NA; DNA: TGTGCCAGCAGCTTAGGGGCGGGTAGCGGATACAATGAGCAGTTCTTC; CDR3: CASSLGAGSGYNEQFF
D: TRBD1; J: TRBJ2-7; V: TRBV4-3; size: NA; DNA: TGCGCCAGCAGCCAAACACCGGGACAGGGAAACTACGAGCAGTACTTC; CDR3: CASSQTPGQGNYEQYF
D: NA; J: TRBJ1-2; V: TRBV19; size: NA; DNA: TGTGCCAGTAGTATTCGACAGCGCTATGGCTACACCTTC; CDR3: CASSIRQRYGYTF
D: NA; J: TRBJ2-5; V: TRBV11-2; size: NA; DNA: TGTGCCAGCAGCTTAGACAACGGGAGTCGGAAGACCCAGTACTTC; CDR3: CASSLDNGSRKTQYF
D: TRBD2; J: TRBJ2-3; V: TRBV4-3; size: once; DNA: TGCGCCAGCAGCCAAGATTTGCTAGCGGGGGGGCGAACTAGCACAGATACGCAGTATTTT; CDR3: CASSQDLLAGGRTSTDTQYF
D: TRBD1; J: TRBJ1-2; V: TRBV5-1; size: NA; DNA: TGCGCCAGCAGCCGGGACAGGGGGCGAGCTGGCTACACCTTC; CDR3: CASSRDRGRAGYTF
D: TRBD1; J: TRBJ1-4; V: TRBV5-1; size: NA; DNA: TGCGCCAGCAGCTTGGAATCCAGGGGGAGTGAAAAACTGTTTTTT; CDR3: CASSLESRGSEKLFF
D: TRBD1; J: TRBJ2-7; V: TRBV5-1; size: NA; DNA: TGCGCCAGCAGCCCCGCTTGGACAGGAGTTTCCTACGAGCAGTACTTC; CDR3: CASSPAWTGVSYEQYF
D: NA; J: TRBJ2-3; V: TRBV11-3; size: NA; DNA: TGTGCCAGCAGCCCCCGGTACACAGATACGCAGTATTTT; CDR3: CASSPRYTDTQYF
D: TRBD2; J: TRBJ2-1; V: TRBV7-3; size: NA; DNA: TGTGCCAGCAGCTTTGGGACTAGCGGAGCTGTTGAGCAGTTCTTC; CDR3: CASSFGTSGAVEQFF
D: NA; J: TRBJ1-2; V: TRBV6-1; size: NA; DNA: TGTGCCAGCAGTGAATCGCGGGGGCTACGATTGGGTCTGCTGGCTGGCTACACCTTC; CDR3: CASSESRGLRLGLLAGYTF
D: NA; J: TRBJ2-3; V: TRBV13; size: NA; DNA: TGTGCCAGCAGCTTAAATGGAGGGCCGTCCGATACGCAGTATTTT; CDR3: CASSLNGGPSDTQYF
D: NA; J: TRBJ2-2; V: TRBV30; size: NA; DNA: TGTGCCTGGACAGGGGTTGGGCGGGAGCTGTTTTTT; CDR3: CAWTGVGRELFF
D: NA; J: TRBJ2-1; V: TRBV7-2; size: NA; DNA: TGTGCCAGCAGCTTGTATCGGGAGCAGTTCTTC; CDR3: CASSLYREQFF
D: NA; J: TRBJ1-2; V: TRBV10-1; size: once; DNA: TGCGCCAGCAGTGAGTCGACAGCTAACTATGGCTACACCTTC; CDR3: CASSESTANYGYTF
D: NA; J: TRBJ2-7; V: TRBV7-9; size: NA; DNA: TGTGCCAGCAGCCAACCCGGACAGCCTTTTACTCCATTC; CDR3: CASSQPGQPFTPF
D: TRBD1; J: TRBJ1-2; V: TRBV2; size: NA; DNA: TGTGCCAGCAGTGCCAATAACAGGGGATTAGGCTACACCTTC; CDR3: CASSANNRGLGYTF
D: NA; J: TRBJ2-1; V: TRBV4-1; size: NA; DNA: TGCGCCAGCAGCCAAGATAGCTACAATGAGCAGTTCTTC; CDR3: CASSQDSYNEQFF
D: NA; J: TRBJ2-3; V: TRBV5-1; size: NA; DNA: TGCGCCAGCAGCTCATGGACAGCCACAGATACGCAGTATTTT; CDR3: CASSSWTATDTQYF
D: NA; J: TRBJ1-2; V: TRBV4-3; size: NA; DNA: TGCGCCAGCAGCCAGCAACTACGCCAGGGCTACACCTTC; CDR3: CASSQQLRQGYTF
D: NA; J: TRBJ1-2; V: TRBV2; size: NA; DNA: TGTGCCAGCAGTGAAGGGGGAGGTAACAACTATGGCTACACCTTC; CDR3: CASSEGGGNNYGYTF
D: TRBD1; J: TRBJ2-7; V: TRBV7-2; size: NA; DNA: TGTGCCAGCAGCGAGGGACAGCTCTCCGTCTACGAGCAGTACTTC; CDR3: CASSEGQLSVYEQYF
D: TRBD1; J: TRBJ2-7; V: TRBV19; size: NA; DNA: TGTGCCAGTAGTAGGGGGACAGAAGGACCCTACGAGCAGTACTTC; CDR3: CASSRGTEGPYEQYF
D: TRBD1; J: TRBJ1-1; V: TRBV28; size: NA; DNA: TGTGCCAGCAGTTCGGACAGGGCCAATCGTGAAGCTTTCTTT; CDR3: CASSSDRANREAFF
D: NA; J: TRBJ2-7; V: TRBV7-9; size: NA; DNA: TGTGCCAGCAGCTTAGGGATAGGGGGTGTCTACGAGCAGTACTTC; CDR3: CASSLGIGGVYEQYF